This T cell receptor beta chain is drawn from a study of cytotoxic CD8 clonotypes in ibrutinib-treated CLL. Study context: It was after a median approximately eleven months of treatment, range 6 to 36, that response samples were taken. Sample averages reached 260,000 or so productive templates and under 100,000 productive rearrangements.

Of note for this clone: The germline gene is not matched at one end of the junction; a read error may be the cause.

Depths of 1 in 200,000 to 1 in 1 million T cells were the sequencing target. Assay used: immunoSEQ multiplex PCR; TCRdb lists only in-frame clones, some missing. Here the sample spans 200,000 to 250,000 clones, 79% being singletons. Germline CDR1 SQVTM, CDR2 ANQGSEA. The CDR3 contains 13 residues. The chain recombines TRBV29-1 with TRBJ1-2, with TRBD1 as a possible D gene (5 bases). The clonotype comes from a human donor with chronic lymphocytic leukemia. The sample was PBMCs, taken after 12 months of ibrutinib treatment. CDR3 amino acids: CSALTVGLRVQAF. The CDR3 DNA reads TGCAGCGCGTTAACGGTGGGGCTAAGGGTACAGGCCTTC.